Included here is one T cell receptor beta chain sequence, with context. Profiled with immunoSEQ multiplex PCR; TCRdb holds only in-frame clones, not every one. The sample shows 95,000 or so clones, more than 80% of them seen only once. Trimming shortened V by 6 bases and J by 1 base, and 11 bases separated the two germline ends. This CDR3 has 14 residues. Germline assignment: CDR1 MNHEY and CDR2 SMNVEV (reference sequence). This entry belongs to a study of blood T cell repertoires in COVID-19. The TCR comes from a human donor in a cohort sampled during active COVID-19. The V gene is TRBV27, the J gene TRBJ2-3, with a weak D call TRBD1 (5 bases). Material for sequencing was peripheral blood. The CDR3 DNA follows: TGTGCCAGCAGCCTCAGGGTCGGCACAGATACGCAGTATTTT. This gives the protein CASSLRVGTDTQYF.